Below, 21 T cell receptor beta chains from the same sample are listed, as sequenced in a study of cytotoxic CD8 clonotypes in ibrutinib-treated CLL. Generated by immunoSEQ multiplex PCR, the TCRdb table keeps only in-frame clones and is missing some. Found here are about 250,000 clones, around 70% of them singletons; the top ten hold 15% to 19%. Sequencing was performed on PBMCs, taken after 24 months of ibrutinib treatment. The source is a human donor with chronic lymphocytic leukemia.

The V and J genes are TRBV6-6 and TRBJ1-3; D is unresolved. Germline loops: CDR1 MNHNY, CDR2 SVGAGI (reference sequence). Trimming left V 2 bases short and J 7 bases short, with 15 bases between. The CDR3 is made up of 15 amino acids. Here the CDR3 reads CASSYMASLENTIYF. CDR3 nucleotides: TGTGCCAGCAGTTACATGGCGTCCTTAGAGAACACCATATATTTT.

This sequence joins TRBV5-3 and TRBJ2-5; the D is unclear. TRBV5-3 is filed as an ORF, its function uncertain. The CDR3 is 16 amino acids. V gave up 1 base and J gave up 4 bases, with 17 bases separating them. In nucleotides, the CDR3 is TGTGCCAGAAGCTTGTCAGCAGGCATCCGTTTAGAGACCCAGTACTTC. Its protein product is CARSLSAGIRLETQYF.

The V and J genes are TRBV28 and TRBJ2-1; D tentatively reads TRBD1 or TRBD2 (6 bases each). Deletions cut 7 bases from V and 5 bases from J, with 15 bases between. The CDR3 loop spans 14 amino acids. Germline V lookup: CDR1 MDHEN, CDR2 SYDVKM. CDR3 sequence (DNA): TGTGCCAGCACTGTCGGGGGCCGCGACAATGAGCAGTTCTTC. It is translated as CASTVGGRDNEQFF.

The genes are TRBV18 and TRBJ2-7; D is possibly TRBD2 (6 bases). The CDR3 sequence is 13 residues long. The V gene lost 2 bases and the J gene lost 6 bases, with 11 bases spanning the gap. The germline gives CDR1 KGHSH, CDR2 LQKENI. For the CDR3, the DNA is TGTGCCAGCTCACCATTAGCGGAGATCGAGCAGTACTTC. Its protein product is CASSPLAEIEQYF.

The rearrangement links TRBV7-3 to TRBJ2-1; D may be TRBD1 or TRBD2 (5 bases each). CDR3 length: 18 amino acids. Germline values: CDR1 SGHTA, CDR2 FQGTGA. V dropped 1 base and J dropped 7 bases, with 23 bases sitting between them. In DNA form, the CDR3 reads TGTGCCAGCAGCTTAATTCCTGAAACTAGTAAGGGGAAGAATGAGCAGTTCTTC. Translated: CASSLIPETSKGKNEQFF.

The genes are TRBV20-1 and TRBJ1-1; 7 bases align to TRBD1. The CDR3 has 11 amino acids. CDR1 is DFQATT and CDR2 is SNEGSKA in the germline V gene (reference sequence). J gave up 10 bases and V 3 bases, and 5 bases lay outside the gene matches. The chain's CDR3 is CSASLPGGAFF. The CDR3 nucleotides are TGCAGTGCTAGTCTCCCAGGGGGAGCTTTCTTT.

V and J are TRBV27 and TRBJ2-6; D is possibly TRBD1 or TRBD2 (7 bases each). V lost 4 bases to trimming and J lost 4 bases, with 17 bases between them. This CDR3 is built from 17 residues. Germline loops: CDR1 MNHEY, CDR2 SMNVEV (reference sequence). The CDR3: CASSSSGGVRGANVLTF. The CDR3 DNA reads as TGTGCCAGCAGTTCATCAGGGGGGGTAAGAGGGGCCAACGTCCTGACTTTC.

J is TRBJ2-5 and V is TRBV2; 9 nucleotides match TRBD1. Germline V lookup: CDR1 SNHLY, CDR2 FYNNEI. V trimming: 8 bases; J trimming: 2 bases; junction bases outside the gene matches: 6. CDR3 length: 14 residues. CDR3 sequence: CASLKDRGQETQYF. Written as DNA, the CDR3 is TGTGCCAGCCTGAAGGACAGGGGTCAAGAGACCCAGTACTTC.

This rearrangement joins TRBV5-4 to TRBJ2-7; D is undetermined. Trimming pared 0 bases from V and 2 bases from J, leaving 6 bases between. This CDR3 is built from 13 residues. CDR1 is SGHNT and CDR2 is YYREEE in the germline V gene (reference sequence). The CDR3 sequence: CASSLGRTYEQYF. As DNA, the CDR3 is TGTGCCAGCAGCTTGGGACGGACCTACGAGCAGTACTTC.

The rearrangement uses TRBV7-2 and TRBJ2-1; D ambiguous. This CDR3 has 10 amino acids. V shed 1 base and J shed 9 bases, with 1 base lying between them. Per the germline V gene, CDR1 is SGHTA and CDR2 is FQGNSA. CDR3 amino acids: CASSLVEQFF. CDR3 in DNA: TGTGCCAGCAGCTTAGTTGAGCAGTTCTTC.

The chain uses TRBV21-1 and TRBJ1-5. TRBV21-1 is termed a pseudogene. The CDR3 sequence is 16 residues long. CDR3 sequence (DNA): TGTGCCAGCAGCACCCGACCCAGTGCGGGCAATCAGCCCCAGCATTTT. Encoded protein: CASSTRPSAGNQPQHF.

This chain joins TRBV29-1 and TRBJ1-1; no definite D call. From germline, CDR1 is SQVTM and CDR2 ANQGSEA. V was clipped by 2 bases and J by 10 bases, with 14 bases between them. This CDR3 contains 12 residues. Here the CDR3 DNA reads TGCAGCGTTGAACTTTCCCCCTCTACAGCTTTCTTT. This codes for CSVELSPSTAFF.

CDR3 in DNA: TGTGCCAGCGGATTACAGGGGTATAGCAATCAGCCCCAGCATTTT. This translates into CASGLQGYSNQPQHF. The chain joins TRBV2 to TRBJ1-5; TRBD1 matches at 7 bases. Germline loops: CDR1 SNHLY, CDR2 FYNNEI. The trim removed 8 bases at V and 0 bases at J, leaving 7 bases unmatched. The CDR3 covers 15 residues.

This clone is a singleton in its sample. The chain uses TRBV6-1 and TRBJ1-6, with D unresolved. The CDR3 sequence is 14 residues long. Trimming removed 0 bases from V and 7 bases from J, with 7 bases in between. Germline V lookup: CDR1 MNHNS, CDR2 SASEGT. CDR3 sequence (DNA): TGTGCCAGCAGTGAAGCGTGGTCCAATTCACCCCTCCACTTT. Translating gives CASSEAWSNSPLHF.

V is TRBV4-2 and J is TRBJ1-1; D is ambiguous. With 4 bases removed from V and 6 bases from J, the gap between germline ends came to 18 bases. This CDR3 has 15 residues. The germline V gene has CDR1 LGHNA and CDR2 YNFKEQ. The CDR3 coding sequence is TGTGCCAGCAGCCCAAGGGCGGCAGGTCCCCCTGAAGCTTTCTTT. Protein product: CASSPRAAGPPEAFF.

The chain links TRBV11-3 to TRBJ2-5; 14 nucleotides agree with TRBD2. V shed 1 base and J 4 bases; nucleotides not matched to a gene: 5. This CDR3 has 17 residues. Germline V gene sequence: CDR1 SGHNT, CDR2 YENEEA. The CDR3 region has the DNA TGTGCCAGCAGCTTAGGAAATGGACTAGCGGGAGGAGAGACCCAGTACTTC. This translates into CASSLGNGLAGGETQYF.

This clone was seen more than once but under ten times. The chain links TRBV19 to TRBJ2-3; D gene unclear. The ends were cut back, 3 bases at V and 2 bases at J, with 9 bases in the middle. The length of the CDR3 is 14 residues. The germline gives CDR1 LNHDA, CDR2 SQIVND (reference sequence). CDR3 coding DNA: TGTGCCAGTAGTATTCACAGTCCCACAGATACGCAGTATTTT. It is translated as CASSIHSPTDTQYF.

The gene calls are TRBV27 and TRBJ2-7, with D possibly being TRBD2 (5 bases). The ends were cut back, 3 bases at V and 2 bases at J, with 8 bases in the middle. The V gene's germline CDR1 is MNHEY and CDR2 SMNVEV (reference sequence). There are 13 residues in the CDR3. CDR3 DNA: TGTGCCAGCAGTTTTAGCGTAGCCTACGAGCAGTACTTC. It translates to CASSFSVAYEQYF.

This clone showed up just a few times. The chain uses TRBV14 and TRBJ2-1, with 8 positions matching TRBD2. The CDR3 has 15 residues. V was pared by 4 bases and J by 4 bases, with 6 bases of the junction left unmatched. From germline, CDR1 is SGHDN and CDR2 FVKESK. CDR3 DNA sequence: TGTGCCAGCAGCCCCGGGGTAGCGGGGTACAATGAGCAGTTCTTC. Encoded protein: CASSPGVAGYNEQFF.

This chain links TRBV5-6 with TRBJ2-1; 8 positions agree with TRBD2. The V and J ends lost 2 bases and 9 bases, in that order; junction bases with no gene match: 7. The CDR3 loop spans 14 amino acids. Looked up from germline, CDR1 is SGHDT and CDR2 is YYEEEE. CDR3 nucleotides: TGTGCCAGCAGCTTCGCCGGGAGGGGCACTGAGCAGTTCTTC. Amino acid sequence: CASSFAGRGTEQFF.

Of note for this clone: Other DNA sequences within the sample encode an identical CDR3. This chain joins TRBV11-1 and TRBJ2-5, with D possibly matching TRBD2 (5 bases). V lost 1 base to trimming and J lost 1 base, with 7 bases between them. CDR1 SGHAT and CDR2 FQDESV come from the germline V gene (reference sequence). The CDR3 covers 14 residues. The CDR3 reads CASSLGTLQETQYF. In nucleotides, the CDR3 is TGTGCCAGCAGCTTAGGGACTCTCCAAGAGACCCAGTACTTC.